One and the same sample provided the 26 T cell receptor beta chains below, sequenced in a study of T cell responses to AZD1222 COVID-19 vaccine. Assay used: immunoSEQ multiplex PCR; TCRdb lists only in-frame clones, some missing. The sample lists roughly 110,000 clones, 89% occurring once. The sequencing used peripheral blood, collected on day 0 of AZD1222 vaccination. The receptors were sampled from an adult in good health.

The chain joins TRBV14 to TRBJ2-2, with TRBD2 as a possible D gene (5 bases). V lost 1 base and J lost 7, with 10 bases in between. The CDR3 consists of 14 residues. Germline values: CDR1 SGHDN, CDR2 FVKESK. This CDR3 is CASSQVRSVGELFF. The CDR3 region has the DNA TGTGCCAGCAGCCAAGTACGTAGCGTCGGGGAGCTGTTTTTT.

V and J are TRBV24-1 and TRBJ2-1; 8 bases agree with TRBD2. Unmatched junction bases numbered 16, after V lost 0 bases and J lost 7 bases. In germline, CDR1 is KGHDR, CDR2 SFDVKD. The CDR3 totals 19 residues. The CDR3 sequence is CATSDLPGGREATRNEQFF. Written as DNA, the CDR3 is TGTGCCACCAGTGATTTGCCGGGGGGGCGGGAGGCGACCCGGAATGAGCAGTTCTTC.

The chain has TRBV12-5 and TRBJ2-3, with 8 positions matching TRBD2. The CDR3 is made up of 14 amino acids. Germline V gives CDR1 LGHNT, CDR2 FRNRAP. V was clipped by 5 bases and J by 4 bases; unmatched bases: 5. As DNA, the CDR3 is TGTGCTAGTGGTGGCAGCGGGAGAGCAGATACGCAGTATTTT. It translates to CASGGSGRADTQYF.

The chain's CDR3 is CASSSLLAYGYTF. CDR3 nucleotide sequence: TGTGCCAGCAGTTCCCTTCTAGCCTATGGCTACACCTTC. The gene calls are TRBV28 and TRBJ1-2; D unclear. The CDR3 runs 13 residues. The germline V gene encodes CDR1 MDHEN and CDR2 SYDVKM. The V end lost 4 bases, the J end lost 4 bases, and 10 bases lay between the germline ends.

The chain links TRBV5-4 to TRBJ1-5; a weak D match, TRBD1 (6 bases). This CDR3 contains 14 residues. Germline lookup yields CDR1 SGHNT and CDR2 YYREEE (reference sequence). V was pared by 4 bases and J by 2 bases, with 10 bases between. This CDR3 is CASSRGGGNQPQHF. In nucleotides, the CDR3 is TGTGCCAGCAGCCGAGGGGGAGGCAATCAGCCCCAGCATTTT.

J is TRBJ2-7 and V is TRBV10-1; D unresolved. In germline, CDR1 is WNHNN, CDR2 SYGVQD (reference sequence). Trimming took 3 bases from V and 4 from J, leaving 25 bases between them. The CDR3 is made up of 18 amino acids. Here the CDR3 reads CASSDCHTFPISKYEQYF. The CDR3 DNA reads TGCGCCAGCAGTGATTGCCACACTTTCCCAATATCGAAATACGAGCAGTACTTC.

The rearrangement uses TRBV7-8 and TRBJ1-4; D is perhaps TRBD1 (5 bases). Trimming took 6 bases from V and 2 from J, leaving 13 bases between them. Looked up from germline, CDR1 is SGHVS and CDR2 is FQNEAQ. This CDR3 region has 15 residues. In DNA form, the CDR3 reads TGTGCCAGCAGACCCCGGGGGGGGACTAATGAAAAACTGTTTTTT. Translated: CASRPRGGTNEKLFF.

V usage is TRBV4-1 and J usage is TRBJ2-2, with D uncertain. Germline V gene sequence: CDR1 MGHRA, CDR2 YSYEKL. Trimming stripped 1 base from V and 5 bases from J, with 11 bases between. The CDR3 loop spans 15 amino acids. CDR3 residues: CASSQASPRTGELFF. CDR3 nucleotides: TGCGCCAGCAGCCAAGCTTCCCCGAGGACCGGGGAGCTGTTTTTT.

The chain carries TRBV7-9 and TRBJ1-6; D unresolved. This CDR3 spans 13 amino acids. Trimming cost V 0 bases and J 10 bases, with 7 bases left between them. Germline-derived CDR1 and CDR2 are SEHNR and FQNEAQ (reference sequence). The CDR3 is CASSLAGESPLHF. DNA for the CDR3: TGTGCCAGCAGCTTAGCGGGTGAATCACCCCTCCACTTT.

This sequence joins TRBV2 and TRBJ2-3; possible D gene TRBD1, 5 bases. CDR1 and CDR2 (germline): SNHLY, FYNNEI. Deletions cut 7 bases from V and 3 bases from J, with 14 bases between. This CDR3 comprises 14 residues. CDR3 sequence: CASNAGKITDTQYF. In nucleotides, the CDR3 is TGTGCCAGCAACGCAGGGAAGATTACAGATACGCAGTATTTT.

Notes on this clone: This same CDR3 is encoded by further DNA sequences in the sample. The chain is built from TRBV5-1 and TRBJ2-7; D not resolved. Germline V CDR1 and CDR2: SGHRS, YFSETQ. V gave up 0 bases and J gave up 0 bases, with 4 bases separating them. The CDR3 has 13 residues. CDR3 coding DNA: TGCGCCAGCAGCTTGGATGGCTCCTACGAGCAGTACTTC. As protein: CASSLDGSYEQYF. Full variable domain (outside the CDR3, taken from reference TRBV5-1 and TRBJ2-7): KAGVTQTPRYLIKTRGQQVTLSCSPISGHRSVSWYQQTPGQGLQFLFEYFSETQRNKGNFPGRFSGRQFSNSRSEMNVSTLELGDSALYLCASSLDGSYEQYFGPGTRLTVT.

This clone was counted a few times. The chain couples TRBV28 to TRBJ1-2; no firm D call. The V and J ends lost 5 bases and 3 bases respectively, with 10 bases between them. The germline V gene encodes CDR1 MDHEN and CDR2 SYDVKM. The CDR3 is 13 residues long. The CDR3 here is CASSPSEDYGYTF. The CDR3 DNA sequence: TGTGCCAGCAGTCCGTCAGAAGACTATGGCTACACCTTC.

The chain couples TRBV4-3 to TRBJ2-1; 9 bases are shared with TRBD2. The CDR3 totals 15 residues. Trimming cost V 1 base and J 9 bases; bases outside gene matches: 7. Germline CDR1 reads LGHNA; CDR2 reads YSLEER. CDR3 sequence: CASSQGLAEPGEQFF. CDR3 bases: TGCGCCAGCAGCCAAGGACTAGCGGAGCCTGGTGAGCAGTTCTTC.

V gene TRBV19 combines with J gene TRBJ2-7; D possibly matches TRBD1 or TRBD2 (5 bases each). CDR3 length equals 12 residues. CDR1 is LNHDA, CDR2 SQIVND, per germline (reference sequence). Trimming shortened V by 10 bases and J by 1 base, and 11 bases separated the two germline ends. The CDR3 DNA follows: TGTGCCACCCGGGGCATGTCCTACGAGCAGTACTTC. It specifies CATRGMSYEQYF. The full variable domain, rest sourced from reference TRBV19 and TRBJ2-7, is DGGITQSPKYLFRKEGQNVTLSCEQNLNHDAMYWYRQDPGQGLRLIYYSQIVNDFQKGDIAEGYSVSREKKESFPLTVTSAQKNPTAFYLCATRGMSYEQYFGPGTRLTVT.

V gene TRBV28 combines with J gene TRBJ2-6, with D hard to call. From germline, CDR1 is MDHEN and CDR2 SYDVKM. The CDR3 is 15 amino acids. The ends were cut back, 10 bases at V and 2 bases at J, with 15 bases in the middle. CDR3 DNA: TGTGCCACCCTCAGCCCTGGGGCTGGGGCCAACGTCCTGACTTTC. Amino acids: CATLSPGAGANVLTF.

This clone occurred a few times. The same CDR3 can be traced to other DNA sequences in this sample. The chain couples TRBV28 to TRBJ1-5, with D perhaps matching TRBD1 (5 bases). The CDR3 has 14 amino acids. Trimming pared 2 bases from V and 5 bases from J, leaving 10 bases between. The germline CDR1 and CDR2 sequences are MDHEN and SYDVKM. CDR3 residues: CASSLGRDYQPQHF. In DNA, the CDR3 is TGTGCCAGCAGTTTAGGCAGGGATTATCAGCCCCAGCATTTT.

The chain combines TRBV7-9 with TRBJ2-1, with 8 nucleotides matching TRBD2. The CDR3 spans 16 residues. J was trimmed by 4 bases and V by 1 base; bases with no gene match: 6. CDR1 is SEHNR, CDR2 FQNEAQ, per germline (reference sequence). The CDR3 DNA is TGTGCCAGCAGCTTAGAAGGATTAGCGGGGTACAATGAGCAGTTCTTC. Translation: CASSLEGLAGYNEQFF. Together with reference TRBV7-9 and TRBJ2-1, the CDR3 gives the full variable domain: DTGVSQNPRHKITKRGQNVTFRCDPISEHNRLYWYRQTLGQGPEFLTYFQNEAQLEKSRLLSDRFSAERPKGSFSTLEIQRTEQGDSAMYLCASSLEGLAGYNEQFFGPGTRLTVL.

The V and J genes are TRBV5-4 and TRBJ1-2, with 7 bases identical to TRBD1. J was trimmed by 5 bases and V by 4 bases; bases with no gene match: 11. This CDR3 has 15 residues. Germline values: CDR1 SGHNT, CDR2 YYREEE (reference sequence). The CDR3 sequence is CASSPGGWAHYGYTF. The CDR3 bases are TGTGCCAGCAGCCCAGGGGGGTGGGCCCATTATGGCTACACCTTC.

This clone showed up just a few times. The V call is TRBV29-1, the J call TRBJ1-1, with TRBD1 matching 7 bases. Trimming took 6 bases from V and 4 from J; bases not matched to a gene: 8. The CDR3 extends over 13 amino acids. The germline V gene has CDR1 SQVTM and CDR2 ANQGSEA. This chain's CDR3 is CSVSLAGGTEAFF. The DNA of the CDR3 is TGCAGCGTCAGCCTGGCAGGGGGCACTGAAGCTTTCTTT.

This CDR3 is CASSLGQGASEQYF. For the CDR3, the DNA is TGTGCCAGCAGCTTAGGGCAGGGGGCGAGTGAGCAGTACTTC. V usage is TRBV5-6 and J usage is TRBJ2-7; 8 bases are a match to TRBD1. Germline V gene lookup returns CDR1 SGHDT and CDR2 YYEEEE. V trimming: 2 bases; J trimming: 7 bases; junction bases outside the gene matches: 8. CDR3 size: 14 residues. The full variable domain, completed using reference TRBV5-6 and TRBJ2-7, is DAGVTQSPTHLIKTRGQQVTLRCSPKSGHDTVSWYQQALGQGPQFIFQYYEEEERQRGNFPDRFSGHQFPNYSSELNVNALLLGDSALYLCASSLGQGASEQYFGPGTRLTVT.

This clone is a singleton in its sample. The CDR3 DNA is TGTGCCAGCAGGCGAACGGCCGGGGAGCTGTTTTTT. It codes for CASRRTAGELFF. This chain links TRBV3-1 (or the pseudogene TRBV3-2) with TRBJ2-2; D is unresolved. This CDR3 is built from 12 residues. Germline V gene sequence: CDR1 LGHDT, CDR2 YNNKEL (reference sequence). Between the trimmed V and J ends, which lost 6 bases and 6 bases, there was a span of 8 bases.

This chain connects TRBV4-3 to TRBJ2-3; perhaps TRBD1 as D (5 bases). CDR3 size: 13 residues. Trimming took off 4 bases at V and 6 bases at J, with 11 bases between the two ends. Germline V gives CDR1 LGHNA, CDR2 YSLEER. The DNA of the CDR3 is TGCGCCAGCAGCCTCAGGGTCCTGGATACGCAGTATTTT. It codes for CASSLRVLDTQYF.

The chain carries TRBV19 and TRBJ1-1; D gene ambiguous. The CDR3 runs to 14 residues. Germline lookup yields CDR1 LNHDA and CDR2 SQIVND (reference sequence). V was cut by 0 bases and J by 6 bases, with 11 bases left in between. The CDR3 bases are TGTGCCAGTAGTATAGAGCTAACCCCGGCTGAAGCTTTCTTT. Translating it yields CASSIELTPAEAFF.

CDR3 region: CASSYGRTDTQYF. DNA of the CDR3: TGTGCCAGCAGTTACGGCCGCACAGATACGCAGTATTTT. This chain connects TRBV6-5 to TRBJ2-3; D is uncertain. Germline CDR1 is MNHEY and CDR2 is SVGAGI. With 2 bases removed from V and 1 base from J, the gap between germline ends came to 4 bases. This CDR3 is built from 13 residues.

CDR3 DNA sequence: TGTGCCAGCAGCTTCTCCGGACTAGCGTTTAGCTCCTACGAGCAGTACTTC. Its translation is CASSFSGLAFSSYEQYF. V usage is TRBV7-2 and J usage is TRBJ2-7; 9 positions match TRBD2. Losses at the gene ends were 3 bases for V and 0 bases for J; bases not matched to a gene: 9. The length of the CDR3 is 17 residues. CDR1 SGHTA and CDR2 FQGNSA come from the germline V gene.

J is TRBJ1-6 and V is TRBV7-9; unclear D gene. This CDR3 contains 19 residues. Germline CDR1 reads SEHNR; CDR2 reads FQNEAQ (reference sequence). The germline V and J ends were trimmed by 2 bases and 5 bases, with 22 bases remaining between them. The CDR3 spells CASSLSAGNPQIDNSPLHF. The DNA of the CDR3 is TGTGCCAGCAGCTTATCGGCCGGGAACCCACAAATAGATAATTCACCCCTCCACTTT.